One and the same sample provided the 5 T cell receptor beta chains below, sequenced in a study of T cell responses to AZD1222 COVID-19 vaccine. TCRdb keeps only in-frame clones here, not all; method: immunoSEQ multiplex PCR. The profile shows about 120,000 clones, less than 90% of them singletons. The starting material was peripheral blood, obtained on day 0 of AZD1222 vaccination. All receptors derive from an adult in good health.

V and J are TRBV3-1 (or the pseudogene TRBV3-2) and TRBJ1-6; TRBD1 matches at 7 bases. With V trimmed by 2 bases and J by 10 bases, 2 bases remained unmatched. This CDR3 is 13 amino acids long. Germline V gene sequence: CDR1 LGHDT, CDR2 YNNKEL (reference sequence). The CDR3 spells CASSQLQGSPLHF. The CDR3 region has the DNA TGTGCCAGCAGCCAACTACAGGGGTCACCCCTCCACTTT.

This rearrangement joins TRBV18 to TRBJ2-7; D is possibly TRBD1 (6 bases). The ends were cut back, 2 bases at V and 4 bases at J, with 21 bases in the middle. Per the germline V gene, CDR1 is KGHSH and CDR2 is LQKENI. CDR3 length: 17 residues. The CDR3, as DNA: TGTGCCAGCTCACCAACCCGGCCGGACAGCCCTAGATACGAGCAGTACTTC. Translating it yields CASSPTRPDSPRYEQYF.

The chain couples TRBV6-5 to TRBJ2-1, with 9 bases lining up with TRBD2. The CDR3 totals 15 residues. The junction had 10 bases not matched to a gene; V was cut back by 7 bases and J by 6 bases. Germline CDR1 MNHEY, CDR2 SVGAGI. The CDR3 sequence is CASNPIAGVVNEQFF. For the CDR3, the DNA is TGTGCCAGCAACCCCATAGCGGGAGTAGTCAATGAGCAGTTCTTC.

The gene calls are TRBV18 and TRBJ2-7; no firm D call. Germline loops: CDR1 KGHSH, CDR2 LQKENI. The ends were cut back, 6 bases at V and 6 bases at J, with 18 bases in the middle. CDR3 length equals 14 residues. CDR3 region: CASSFGDTQSEQYF. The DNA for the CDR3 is TGTGCCAGCTCCTTCGGAGACACCCAATCCGAGCAGTACTTC.

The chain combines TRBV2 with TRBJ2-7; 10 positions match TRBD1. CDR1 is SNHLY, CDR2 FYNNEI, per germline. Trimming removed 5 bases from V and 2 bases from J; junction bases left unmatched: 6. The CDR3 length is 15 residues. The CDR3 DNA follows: TGTGCCAGCAGTCCCCAAGGGACAGGGGCCTACGAGCAGTACTTC. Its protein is CASSPQGTGAYEQYF.